The T cell receptor beta chain described here comes from a study of OX40 agonist ivuxolimab in advanced cancers. On the study more broadly: Two cutaneous melanoma patients and one hepatocellular carcinoma patient, three in all, had partial responses.

Germline lookup yields CDR1 SGHRS and CDR2 YFSETQ. V was trimmed by 0 bases and J by 5 bases, leaving 11 bases between them. This CDR3 is 14 amino acids long. General observations from the study: It was not determined which antigens were specifically recognized by the peripheral T cells that had undergone clonal expansion. In general, CD8+ T cells held more expanded clones than CD4+ did, on average.

Blood sampling took place at baseline, cycle 4 day 1, and cycle 7 day 1. A remark on this clone: What it recognizes is unknown.

TCRdb keeps only in-frame clones here, not all; method: immunoSEQ multiplex PCR. The table shows some 46,000 clones, with over 70% occurring only once. This sequence joins TRBV5-1 and TRBJ2-5; D is perhaps TRBD2 (6 bases). This sequence was found in an adult with an advanced solid tumor such as melanoma, head and neck, liver or kidney cancer. This sample comprised CD4+ or CD8+ T cells sorted from blood, obtained in a trial of the OX40 agonist ivuxolimab. The CDR3 here is CASSLAGVGETQYF. The CDR3 DNA sequence: TGCGCCAGCAGCTTGGCGGGGGTAGGCGAGACCCAGTACTTC.